The 14 T cell receptor beta chains given below trace back to one sample, sequenced in a study of cytomegalovirus exposure and HLA in healthy donors. The primer mix had 60 Vbeta and 13 Jbeta primers. Sequencing was performed with immunoSEQ multiplex PCR; in TCRdb, only in-frame clones are kept and a portion is missing. This table has fewer than 85,000 clones, over 65% appearing once. The specimen sequenced was PBMCs. These receptors came from a man aged 40-49 years in good health and CMV-seropositive.

The DNA for the CDR3 is TGCAGCGTTCAGACAGACCGGAACACCGGGGAGCTGTTTTTT. Translated, it gives CSVQTDRNTGELFF. The chain recombines TRBV29-1 with TRBJ2-2, with D possibly matching TRBD1 (5 bases). The CDR3 sequence is 14 residues long. Germline-derived CDR1 and CDR2 are SQVTM and ANQGSEA. V was trimmed by 5 bases and J by 1 base, leaving 11 bases between them.

This chain connects TRBV9 to TRBJ1-4; D perhaps matches TRBD1 (5 bases). CDR1 and CDR2 (germline): SGDLS, YYNGEE. The CDR3 covers 15 residues. The ends were cut back, 3 bases at V and 7 bases at J, with 16 bases in the middle. The CDR3 sequence is CASSATGGLSEKLFF. CDR3 bases: TGTGCCAGCAGCGCCACAGGAGGGCTAAGTGAAAAACTGTTTTTT. The full variable domain, with the rest looked up from reference TRBV9 and TRBJ1-4, is DSGVTQTPKHLITATGQRVTLRCSPRSGDLSVYWYQQSLDQGLQFLIQYYNGEERAKGNILERFSAQQFPDLHSELNLSSLELGDSALYFCASSATGGLSEKLFFGSGTQLSVL.

The rearrangement links TRBV28 to TRBJ1-4; the D gene is possibly TRBD1 (5 bases). Per germline, CDR1 MDHEN and CDR2 SYDVKM. V lost 2 bases to trimming and J lost 4 bases, with 11 bases between them. CDR3 size: 15 residues. CDR3 loop: CASSLGGYDNEKLFF. Written as DNA, the CDR3 is TGTGCCAGCAGTTTAGGGGGGTATGATAATGAAAAACTGTTTTTT.

The gene calls are TRBV27 and TRBJ2-7; TRBD2 matches 15 bases. The CDR3 has 20 amino acids. V shed 6 bases, J shed 4 bases, and the junction held 19 bases outside the gene matches. Germline CDR1 reads MNHEY; CDR2 reads SMNVEV (reference sequence). This CDR3 is CASSRPRTSGRAASLYEQYF. Here the CDR3 DNA reads TGTGCCAGCAGCCGCCCGAGGACTAGCGGGAGGGCCGCCTCCTTATACGAGCAGTACTTC.

This chain joins TRBV7-2 and TRBJ2-3; the match to TRBD2 covers 7 bases. J gave up 3 bases and V 0 bases, and 0 bases lay outside the gene matches. CDR1 is SGHTA, CDR2 FQGNSA, per germline. There are 14 residues in the CDR3. This CDR3 reads CASSLAGGTDTQYF. The CDR3 DNA follows: TGTGCCAGCAGCTTAGCGGGGGGGACAGATACGCAGTATTTT.

This clone was recorded only once. The chain combines TRBV2 with TRBJ2-5; 11 nucleotides line up with TRBD2. J was trimmed by 6 bases and V by 2 bases; bases with no gene match: 5. Germline CDR1 reads SNHLY; CDR2 reads FYNNEI. This CDR3 has 15 amino acids. CDR3 DNA sequence: TGTGCCAGCAGTGAAAGTAGCGGGAGGGCAAAGACCCAGTACTTC. Translation: CASSESSGRAKTQYF.

V usage is TRBV2 and J usage is TRBJ1-2, with 8 bases lining up with TRBD1. V shed 4 bases, J shed 8 bases, and the junction held 9 bases outside the gene matches. The CDR3 contains 14 residues. Germline-derived CDR1 and CDR2 are SNHLY and FYNNEI. The CDR3: CASSAWTGRLGYTF. DNA of the CDR3: TGTGCCAGCAGTGCCTGGACAGGGCGCTTGGGCTACACCTTC.

J is TRBJ1-5 and V is TRBV7-9, with 8 bases fitting TRBD1. CDR3 length: 13 amino acids. V gave up 4 bases and J gave up 5 bases; unmatched junction bases: 1. Germline V gene sequence: CDR1 SEHNR, CDR2 FQNEAQ (reference sequence). As DNA, the CDR3 is TGTGCCAGCAGCTCAGGGGGCGATCAGCCCCAGCATTTT. Protein: CASSSGGDQPQHF.

V and J are TRBV7-8 and TRBJ2-1; TRBD2 is a possible D gene (6 bases). CDR1 is SGHVS and CDR2 is FQNEAQ in the germline V gene. The CDR3 has 15 residues. V was cut by 5 bases and J by 1 base, with 12 bases left in between. The CDR3 DNA sequence: TGTGCCAGCAGCCCATGGGACTTTTCCTACAATGAGCAGTTCTTC. Translated: CASSPWDFSYNEQFF. Full variable domain (rest looked up from reference TRBV7-8 and TRBJ2-1): GAGVSQSPRYKVAKRGQDVALRCDPISGHVSLFWYQQALGQGPEFLTYFQNEAQLDKSGLPSDRFFAERPEGSVSTLKIQRTQQEDSAVYLCASSPWDFSYNEQFFGPGTRLTVL.

The rearrangement links TRBV7-9 to TRBJ2-3; 7 bases agree with TRBD1. This CDR3 comprises 15 residues. The germline V gene encodes CDR1 SEHNR and CDR2 FQNEAQ (reference sequence). V was clipped by 7 bases and J by 2 bases; unmatched bases: 9. The CDR3 sequence: CASTPPGQATDTQYF. The CDR3 DNA sequence: TGTGCCAGCACCCCGCCCGGACAGGCCACAGATACGCAGTATTTT.

The sample holds one count of this clone. CDR3 loop: CASSSPINHRQETQYF. DNA of the CDR3: TGTGCCAGCAGCTCCCCCATTAACCATCGGCAAGAGACCCAGTACTTC. This chain connects TRBV5-5 to TRBJ2-5, with D hard to call. The germline V and J ends were trimmed by 3 bases and 2 bases, with 17 bases remaining between them. CDR3 length: 16 residues. CDR1 SGHKS and CDR2 YYEKEE come from the germline V gene (reference sequence). The whole variable domain, filled in from reference TRBV5-5 and TRBJ2-5, reads DAGVTQSPTHLIKTRGQQVTLRCSPISGHKSVSWYQQVLGQGPQFIFQYYEKEERGRGNFPDRFSARQFPNYSSELNVNALLLGDSALYLCASSSPINHRQETQYFGPGTRLLVL.

This chain uses TRBV4-1 with TRBJ2-7, with D possibly TRBD1 on 5 matching bases. Trimming took off 4 bases at V and 4 bases at J, with 14 bases between the two ends. The length of the CDR3 is 14 residues. Germline loops: CDR1 MGHRA, CDR2 YSYEKL. The CDR3 DNA sequence: TGCGCCAGCAGCCGGACCCAACAGGAATACGAGCAGTACTTC. Amino acid sequence: CASSRTQQEYEQYF.

The V call is TRBV11-3, the J call TRBJ2-2; D perhaps matches TRBD1 (5 bases). The V gene lost 5 bases and the J gene lost 3 bases, with 16 bases spanning the gap. The CDR3 extends over 16 amino acids. Germline values: CDR1 SGHNT, CDR2 YENEEA. In DNA form, the CDR3 reads TGTGCCAGCAGCGGACACAGGACGCACCACACCGGGGAGCTGTTTTTT. It translates to CASSGHRTHHTGELFF.

Concerning this clone itself: Germline and junction disagree at one end, which may indicate a read error. The chain combines TRBV6-5 with TRBJ2-3; no clear D. The length of the CDR3 is 11 residues. In germline, CDR1 is MNHEY, CDR2 SVGAGI. CDR3: CACRTGDTQYF. The DNA for the CDR3 is TGTGCCTGCAGGACGGGAGATACGCAGTATTTT.